These 4 T cell receptor beta chains were all obtained from the same sample, sequenced in a study of cytomegalovirus exposure and HLA in healthy donors. Clones were sequenced by immunoSEQ multiplex PCR, and TCRdb holds only the in-frame ones, with some missing. The sample has fewer than 200,000 clones; around 82% are singletons. The sequencing sample was made of PBMCs. Receptor source: a woman between 18 and 30 years old in good health and CMV-seropositive.

The chain joins TRBV7-2 to TRBJ2-5; tentative D call: TRBD2 (5 bases). V was clipped by 6 bases and J by 2 bases, with 10 bases between them. The CDR3 is 13 amino acids. Germline CDR1 SGHTA, CDR2 FQGNSA. Written as DNA, the CDR3 is TGTGCCAGCAGTAGCGAGTTTCAAGAGACCCAGTACTTC. This sequence encodes CASSSEFQETQYF. Drawing the rest from reference TRBV7-2 and TRBJ2-5, the complete variable domain is GAGVSQSPSNKVTEKGKDVELRCDPISGHTALYWYRQSLGQGLEFLIYFQGNSAPDKSGLPSDRFSAERTGGSVSTLTIQRTQQEDSAVYLCASSSEFQETQYFGPGTRLLVL.

The chain employs TRBV5-1 and TRBJ2-2, with TRBD1 identical over 10 bases. This CDR3 region has 16 residues. Germline V gives CDR1 SGHRS, CDR2 YFSETQ. The trim removed 4 bases at V and 2 bases at J, leaving 5 bases unmatched. Here the CDR3 reads CASSRGQGLNTGELFF. CDR3 bases: TGCGCCAGCAGCCGGGGACAGGGGCTAAACACCGGGGAGCTGTTTTTT.

This chain uses TRBV4-1 with TRBJ1-2, with D perhaps matching TRBD1 (5 bases). V was pared by 5 bases and J by 4 bases, with 14 bases between. CDR1 and CDR2 (germline): MGHRA, YSYEKL. CDR3 length equals 14 residues. In DNA form, the CDR3 reads TGCGCCAGCAGCGGCAGGGAGGGCGGCTATGGCTACACCTTC. Amino acid sequence: CASSGREGGYGYTF.

The sample holds a few counts of this clone. This specimen includes other DNA sequences encoding the same CDR3. V usage is TRBV6-1 and J usage is TRBJ2-3, with TRBD2 matching 10 bases. Germline assignment: CDR1 MNHNS and CDR2 SASEGT. The J segment lost 3 bases and the V segment lost 6 bases, leaving 3 bases of the junction unmatched. The CDR3 covers 14 residues. In DNA form, the CDR3 reads TGTGCCAGCAGCCCTAGCGGGGGTACAGATACGCAGTATTTT. As protein: CASSPSGGTDTQYF.